A selection of T cell receptor beta chains follows, all from one sample in a study of cytomegalovirus exposure and HLA in healthy donors. The assay was immunoSEQ multiplex PCR, and TCRdb's table has in-frame clones only and misses some. The sample has around 39,000 clones; 70% to 85% are singletons. Specimen: PBMCs. These receptors were collected from a man aged 25 to 45 in good health and CMV-seronegative. CDR3s include the opening cysteine and the closing phenylalanine or tryptophan. A D gene is named only where the DNA matches it firmly. Clone size is given for some rows only: seen once, a few or many times, or a class if the clone is expanded.

TRBV6-1	NA	few	TRBJ2-7	CASSEGSWHEQYF	TGTGCCAGCAGTGAAGGGAGTTGGCACGAGCAGTACTTC
TRBV11-3	NA	NA	TRBJ2-1	CASSPSATGFNEQFF	TGTGCCAGCAGCCCTAGCGCTACCGGTTTCAATGAGCAGTTCTTC
TRBV5-5	TRBD1	NA	TRBJ2-7	CASSLELDRSYEQYF	TGTGCCAGCAGCTTGGAATTGGACAGGTCCTACGAGCAGTACTTC
TRBV4-3	NA	NA	TRBJ2-7	CASSQEDSYAYEQYF	TGCGCCAGCAGCCAAGAGGACTCGTATGCCTACGAGCAGTACTTC
TRBV28	TRBD1	NA	TRBJ2-1	CASGGQGSYNEQFF	TGTGCCAGCGGGGGACAGGGGTCCTACAATGAGCAGTTCTTC
TRBV10-1	NA	once	TRBJ2-1	CASSDGGFYNEQFF	TGCGCCAGCAGTGACGGGGGATTTTACAATGAGCAGTTCTTC
TRBV4-3	NA	NA	TRBJ1-1	CASSQGGQMNTEAFF	TGCGCCAGCAGCCAAGGTGGACAGATGAACACTGAAGCTTTCTTT
TRBV18	NA	NA	TRBJ2-3	CASSPPTGAQYF	TGTGCCAGCTCACCACCTACGGGGGCGCAGTATTTT
TRBV13	NA	NA	TRBJ2-7	CASSLDGKFYEQYF	TGTGCCAGCAGCTTAGACGGGAAATTTTACGAGCAGTACTTC
TRBV6-1	NA	NA	TRBJ1-4	CASSDPGASNEKLFF	TGTGCCAGCAGTGACCCAGGGGCCTCTAATGAAAAACTGTTTTTT
TRBV27	NA	NA	TRBJ2-3	CASSLYAGGPNTQYF	TGTGCCAGCAGTTTATATGCAGGGGGGCCTAATACGCAGTATTTT
TRBV7-2	TRBD2	NA	TRBJ2-7	CASSLGLAVPYEQYF	TGTGCCAGCAGCTTGGGGCTAGCGGTTCCCTACGAGCAGTACTTC
TRBV29-1	TRBD2	NA	TRBJ2-1	CSVERGLAGDWYEQFF	TGCAGCGTTGAGAGGGGACTAGCGGGAGATTGGTATGAGCAGTTCTTC
TRBV7-2	NA	NA	TRBJ1-5	CASSLDPGQPQHF	TGTGCCAGCAGCTTAGATCCGGGGCAGCCCCAGCATTTT
TRBV16	NA	NA	TRBJ1-3	CASTTGPGNTIYF	TGTGCCAGCACCACAGGGCCTGGAAACACCATATATTTT
TRBV5-1	NA	NA	TRBJ2-4	CASSRDGGNIQYF	TGCGCCAGCAGCCGGGACGGAGGGAACATTCAGTACTTC
TRBV7-8	NA	NA	TRBJ2-7	CASSLVAGPSSYEQYF	TGTGCCAGCAGCTTAGTTGCGGGACCGAGCTCCTACGAGCAGTACTTC
TRBV6-4	TRBD1	NA	TRBJ2-3	CASSDGTGADTQYF	TGTGCCAGCAGTGACGGGACAGGGGCAGATACGCAGTATTTT
TRBV28	TRBD2	NA	TRBJ2-2	CASSFFSRREQTGELFF	TGTGCCAGCAGTTTTTTCTCGAGGCGGGAGCAAACCGGGGAGCTGTTTTTT
TRBV18	NA	NA	TRBJ1-1	CASSPPVSRGGEAFF	TGTGCCAGCTCACCACCGGTCTCTCGGGGGGGTGAAGCTTTCTTT
TRBV4-3	NA	NA	TRBJ2-5	CASSQGTYQETQYF	TGCGCCAGCAGCCAGGGGACATATCAAGAGACCCAGTACTTC
TRBV7-2	TRBD1	once	TRBJ2-5	CASTLRQGAETQYF	TGTGCCAGCACCTTAAGACAGGGGGCGGAGACCCAGTACTTC
TRBV18	TRBD2	NA	TRBJ2-7	CASSGLAGSNEQYF	TGTGCCAGCTCAGGACTAGCGGGAAGTAACGAGCAGTACTTC
TRBV4-3	NA	NA	TRBJ2-3	CASSQGPLSTDTQYF	TGCGCCAGCAGCCAAGGGCCGTTAAGCACAGATACGCAGTATTTT
TRBV29-1	NA	NA	TRBJ2-2	CSALRSTGELFF	TGCAGCGCCCTGCGGAGCACCGGGGAGCTGTTTTTT